This T cell receptor beta chain originates from a study of blood T cell repertoires in COVID-19. Study as a whole: From the United States, Italy and Spain came samples of acute and convalescent COVID-19. Nucleic acid was either cDNA or gDNA, and it came from T cells, B-cell-depleted T cells, or PBMCs.

Original processing notes: Estimation of nucleated cell counts relied on the amplification of reference gene primers. Only in-frame clones appear in the TCRdb table, and some are missing; sequencing was by immunoSEQ multiplex PCR. V, J and clone size derive from that table, while D and trimming were established from the DNA sequence. In the table there are roughly 200,000 clones, 90% of which are singletons. Specimen: peripheral blood. The sequence was obtained from a man between 50 and 59 years old with acute or convalescent COVID-19.

The CDR3 bases are TGTGCCACCAGTGATTCTGCGGGAGGGCCGTCGGAGACCCAGTACTTC. Protein: CATSDSAGGPSETQYF. The chain joins TRBV24-1 to TRBJ2-5, with 9 positions matching TRBD2. The CDR3 extends over 16 amino acids. V trimming: 2 bases; J trimming: 5 bases; junction bases outside the gene matches: 8. Germline lookup yields CDR1 KGHDR and CDR2 SFDVKD.